Sequencing of this T cell receptor beta chain was carried out in a study of vaccination effects on CD4 cells after COVID-19. Data came from immunoSEQ multiplex PCR; TCRdb stores just in-frame clones and leaves some out. The profile shows about 19,000 clones, roughly 80% of them singletons. Points on this clone: As yet, its antigen is unknown.

Ahead of sequencing, the ViraFEST assay grew antigen-specific CD4+ T cells using viral peptide pools. Following an approximately eleven-day culture, CD4+ T cells were purified. By PCR, the person was confirmed to have had SARS-CoV-2 infection between March and December 2020. Culturing of about 2 million PBMC per well took place with around 10 IU/ml IL-2 and 10 ug/ml peptides. Study conclusions and caveats: Small numbers of convalescent patients limited the study. It also lacked early post-infection timepoints. Pronounced clonal contraction occurred in clones induced by infection and by vaccine late after vaccination. Spike-reactive clones in convalescents after vaccination were chiefly newly vaccine-induced.

Germline trimming cut 3 bases from V and 7 bases from J; bases unmatched to any gene: 19. The CDR3 extends over 19 amino acids. Germline CDR1 LNHDA, CDR2 SQIVND (reference sequence). The source material was CD4+ T cells from PBMCs cultured with SARS-CoV-2 spike peptides, sampled before COVID-19 vaccination. This sequence was found in a human donor who had a prior SARS-CoV-2 infection. The chain links TRBV19 to TRBJ2-1; the match to TRBD2 covers 9 bases. This CDR3 is CASSMDPGLSGSLENEQFF. DNA for the CDR3: TGTGCCAGTAGTATGGACCCCGGCCTTAGCGGGAGTTTAGAAAATGAGCAGTTCTTC. The full variable domain, completed using reference TRBV19 and TRBJ2-1, is DGGITQSPKYLFRKEGQNVTLSCEQNLNHDAMYWYRQDPGQGLRLIYYSQIVNDFQKGDIAEGYSVSREKKESFPLTVTSAQKNPTAFYLCASSMDPGLSGSLENEQFFGPGTRLTVL.